The rows below give T cell receptor beta chains drawn from one sample of a study of T cells after yellow fever vaccination. TCRdb reprocessed the 5' RACE reads with MiXCR, giving one entry per CDR3 protein. The repertoire includes around 500,000 distinct CDR3 sequences, just over 20% of them detected once, and around 16% sits in the top ten. The starting material was PBMCs, obtained roughly 20 days after the first yellow fever vaccination. Receptors were obtained from a man in his late teens or twenties who received the YFV17D yellow fever vaccine. The CDR3 runs from the conserved cysteine through the conserved F or W. The order of the fields is V gene, clone size, J gene, D gene, CDR3 DNA, CDR3 protein. The D gene is left open where the match is weak. Size is omitted from some rows. Given values are once, few, many or a class for expanded clones.

>TRBV12-3/TRBV12-4|few|TRBJ2-7|.
TGTGCCAGCAGCATCGCCTACACCGGTGGTGGCGAGCAGTACTTC
CASSIAYTGGGEQYF
>TRBV5-1|.|TRBJ1-6|TRBD1
TGCGCCAGTACACAGGGGAATAATTCACCCCTCCACTTT
CASTQGNNSPLHF
>TRBV5-1|many|TRBJ2-5|.
TGCGCCAGCAGCTTGGGGGGGGGCGAAGAGACCCAGTACTTC
CASSLGGGEETQYF
>TRBV20-1|.|TRBJ1-5|.
TGCAGTTTCGACGGAACGGGTCAGCCCCAGCATTTT
CSFDGTGQPQHF
>TRBV6-6|.|TRBJ1-5|.
TGTGCCAGCAACGGGGGGGGTGGACAGCCCCAGCATTTT
CASNGGGGQPQHF
>TRBV10-3|.|TRBJ1-1|.
TGTGCCATCAGACCGGAAAGGGTGAACACTGAAGCTTTCTTT
CAIRPERVNTEAFF
>TRBV7-2|.|TRBJ2-2|.
TGTGCCAGCAGCTCATCAGCCAGGGTCTTAGGGGAGCTGTTTTTT
CASSSSARVLGELFF
>TRBV5-5|few|TRBJ2-7|.
TGTGCCAGCAGCCGCCAGGGTTACGAGCAGTACTTC
CASSRQGYEQYF
>TRBV11-2|.|TRBJ2-2|.
TGTGCCAGCAGCCTCCAGACAGGAAGAAACACCGGGGAGCTGTTTTTT
CASSLQTGRNTGELFF
>TRBV14|many|TRBJ2-1|TRBD1
TGTGCCAGCAGCCGGACAGGGTTGGGTGAGCAGTTCTTC
CASSRTGLGEQFF
>TRBV5-1|once|TRBJ2-4|.
TGCGCCAGCAGCTATGTGGGGGGCTCGAAGGCCAAAAACATTCAGTACTTC
CASSYVGGSKAKNIQYF
>TRBV7-3|many|TRBJ1-1|.
TGTGCCAGCAGCTTAACCCAGGCGACTGAAGCTTTCTTT
CASSLTQATEAFF
>TRBV12-3/TRBV12-4|few|TRBJ2-5|TRBD2
TGTGCCAGCACCCCGGGTCTAGCGGTCCAAGAGACCCAGTACTTC
CASTPGLAVQETQYF
>TRBV7-9|.|TRBJ1-3|.
TGTGCCAGCAGCTTGGGAGACAGATTTGGAAACACCATATATTTT
CASSLGDRFGNTIYF
>TRBV15|.|TRBJ2-1|TRBD2
TGTGCCACCAGCATAGGAGCGGGGGGTGGGAATGAGCAGTTCTTC
CATSIGAGGGNEQFF
>TRBV11-2|few|TRBJ2-7|.
TGTGCCACTCAGGGGTGGAACGAGCAGTACTTC
CATQGWNEQYF
>TRBV5-1|few|TRBJ2-3|.
TGCGCCAGCAGCTTGGAATACCCTAGCACAGATACGCAGTATTTT
CASSLEYPSTDTQYF
>TRBV5-1|few|TRBJ1-3|.
TGCGCCAGCAGCTTGGGGGAGAGCTCTGGAAACACCATATATTTT
CASSLGESSGNTIYF
>TRBV5-1|.|TRBJ2-3|.
TGCGCCAGCAGCTCTGGCGTCGGAGATACGCAGTATTTT
CASSSGVGDTQYF
>TRBV12-3/TRBV12-4|.|TRBJ2-5|.
TGTGCCAGCAGTTTAGTACAGCCGGAGACCCAGTACTTC
CASSLVQPETQYF
>TRBV29-1|few|TRBJ2-7|.
TGCAGCGTTGTAGCTGGAGTCGAGGTCGAGCAGTACTTC
CSVVAGVEVEQYF
>TRBV10-3|.|TRBJ2-3|TRBD2
TGTGCCATCAAGAGCGGGGATGGAGATACGCAGTATTTT
CAIKSGDGDTQYF
>TRBV12-3/TRBV12-4|.|TRBJ2-1|TRBD2
TGTGCCAGCAGTTTAAGCTACGGCGGGCTAGCGGGGGGGATGAGCTCCTACAATGAGCAGTTCTTC
CASSLSYGGLAGGMSSYNEQFF
>TRBV12-3/TRBV12-4|many|TRBJ1-2|.
TGTGCCAGCAGTTTACGCCGAGCAATCGGTCTTGGCTACACCTTC
CASSLRRAIGLGYTF
>TRBV6-2/TRBV6-3|few|TRBJ2-7|.
TGTGCCAGCGGAATACCAAAGGGTGCAGGAGCAACCTACGAGCAGTACTTC
CASGIPKGAGATYEQYF
>TRBV4-2|once|TRBJ2-1|.
TGTGCCAGCAGCCCCGACCGCTTCTACAATGAGCAGTTCTTC
CASSPDRFYNEQFF
>TRBV7-2|.|TRBJ2-2|TRBD2
TGTGCCAGCAGCTCACCCGGGGGGGGCTCCGGGGAGCTGTTTTTT
CASSSPGGGSGELFF
>TRBV7-2|few|TRBJ1-6|.
TGTGCCAGCAGCCCGACAGACTGGAATTCACCCCTCCACTTT
CASSPTDWNSPLHF
>TRBV20-1|.|TRBJ2-1|TRBD1
TGCAGTGCCCGACCGGGACAGGTCCAAAGGAATGAGCAGTTCTTC
CSARPGQVQRNEQFF
>TRBV3-1|.|TRBJ1-5|.
TGTGCCAGCAGCCAGTCGGGTAATCAGCCCCAGCATTTT
CASSQSGNQPQHF